This T cell receptor beta chain appears in the sequencing data of a study of post-analysis software for immune sequencing data (dated by TCRdb to between 2014 and 2017). About the study as a whole: Relapsing-remitting, secondary progressive and progressive-relapsing multiple sclerosis were recorded as disease courses, and subtype annotation was lacking for some patients. The patient repertoires were set against eleven to twelve previously published healthy control repertoires from donors whose ages ranged from roughly 6 to 26 years. A subset of samples was prepared in parallel using single-end sample barcoding, then pooled and co-amplified after Illumina adapter ligation.

The library was prepared using PCR. For sequencing, an Illumina HiSeq 2500 was employed. To reduce PCR and sequencing biases, unique molecular identifiers were built into the TCR beta cDNA libraries. Every 1 to 10 million input T cells yielded approximately 500,000 cDNA molecules, meaning each molecule approximated one T cell. The patient libraries were prepared and sequenced using the same protocol as the earlier healthy control dataset. Samples belonging to the same batch were prepared together, multiplexed and sequenced on a shared HiSeq lane. As for how the authors treated the data: MIGEC handled the raw barcoded reads, throwing out single-read molecular identifier groups before consensus assembly and CDR3 extraction. VDJtools was used for post-analysis of the clonotype tables, with diversity normalized by down-sampling every dataset to the smallest sample size. In repertoire overlap clustering, CDR3 amino acid sequences, but not nucleotide sequences, were matched to correct batch-related cross-sample contamination. The public reads were reanalyzed by TCRdb: fastp trimming at Q25, MiXCR alignment, in-frame beta chains only. Here each entry gathers all rows of one CDR3 protein and keeps the most common genes and DNA. TCRdb, not the original authors, processed these V and J calls. Present in this sample are roughly 800,000 distinct CDR3 sequences, about half of which were seen just once. The top ten clonotypes cover roughly 4.9% of the sample.

Findings and caveats that apply to the study as a whole: Patients showed significantly higher frequencies than controls for about 5 TRBV segments, among them TRBV5-6, TRBV5-1 and TRBV20-1. Significantly lower normalized Chao1 diversity was found in multiple sclerosis patients than in controls, suggesting substantial peripheral T-cell clonal expansion. Direct clustering with F measure showed strong co-clustering of samples prepared in the same batch, prompting a batch-effect correction. The control group was slightly older than the multiple sclerosis patient group.

TCR beta repertoires were profiled from peripheral blood of roughly twelve young patients with multiple sclerosis to demonstrate the VDJtools post-analysis software. The patients with multiple sclerosis were children and adolescents between 6 and 15 years of age. Sequences DFQATT (CDR1) and SNEGSKA (CDR2) are obtained from the germline V gene (reference sequence). The CDR3 spans 14 residues, from the cysteine through the phenylalanine. The only DNA kept is the CDR3, 42 bases in frame from the first base. V loses 3 bases at its end and J loses 7 bases; junction bases beyond the gene matches: 7. As to this clonotype: It has no known antigen specificity. Base quality data are lacking; no much larger clone is found one base away.

This receptor chain uses TRBV20-1 and TRBJ2-1, with 9 bases matching TRBD2. Sequenced: blood. The clonotype was recovered from a girl aged 10 to 17 with multiple sclerosis. The CDR3 protein sequence reads: CSARGSGRKNEQFF. The nucleotide sequence reads TGCAGTGCTAGGGGTAGCGGGAGAAAAAATGAGCAGTTCTTC.